This TCR beta chain was sequenced in a study of blood T cell repertoires in COVID-19. The overall study: Spain, Italy and the United States supplied samples that represented acute and convalescent COVID-19.

Seattle enrolled patients during active infection and tracked them longitudinally. CDR1 and CDR2 from the germline V gene are SGDLS and YYNGEE. V shed 0 bases, J shed 2 bases, and the junction held 6 bases outside the gene matches. CDR3 size: 16 residues. Sequenced by immunoSEQ multiplex PCR; TCRdb stores in-frame clones only, minus some. This sample has about 480,000 clones, with around nine tenths found just once. The V call is TRBV9, the J call TRBJ2-3; 7 nucleotides line up with TRBD2. The sample consisted of peripheral blood. The receptor was derived from a woman aged 45-60 years with COVID-19, enrolled during active disease. CDR3 sequence: CASSVGASGNTDTQYF. Here the CDR3 DNA reads TGTGCCAGCAGCGTAGGGGCCAGCGGGAACACAGATACGCAGTATTTT.